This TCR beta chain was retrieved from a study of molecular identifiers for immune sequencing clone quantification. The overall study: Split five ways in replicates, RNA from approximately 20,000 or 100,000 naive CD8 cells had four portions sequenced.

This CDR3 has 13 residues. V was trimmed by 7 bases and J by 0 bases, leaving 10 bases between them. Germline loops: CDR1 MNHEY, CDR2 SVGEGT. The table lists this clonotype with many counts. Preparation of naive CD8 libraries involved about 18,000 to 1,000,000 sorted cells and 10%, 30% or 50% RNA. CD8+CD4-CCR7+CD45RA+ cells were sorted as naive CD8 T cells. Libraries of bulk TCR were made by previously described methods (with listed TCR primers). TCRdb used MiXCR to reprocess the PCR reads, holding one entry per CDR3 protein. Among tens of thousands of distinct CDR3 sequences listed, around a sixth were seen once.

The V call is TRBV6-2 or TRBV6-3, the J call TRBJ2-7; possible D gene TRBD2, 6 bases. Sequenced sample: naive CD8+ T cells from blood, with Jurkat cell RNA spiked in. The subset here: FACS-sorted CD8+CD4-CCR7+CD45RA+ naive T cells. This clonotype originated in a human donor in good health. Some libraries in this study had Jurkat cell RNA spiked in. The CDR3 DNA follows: TGTGCCAGCAATTCGGGACTCTCCTACGAGCAGTACTTC. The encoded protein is CASNSGLSYEQYF.